This TCR beta chain was retrieved from a study of OX40 agonist ivuxolimab in advanced cancers. Study overall: Checkpoint inhibitors had been given previously to 35% to 50% of patients. Findings and caveats of the study: CD4+ and CD8+ blood T cells expanded clonally by week 6 at 0.1 to 3.0 mg/kg. Low clonal expansion, among the lowest seen, marked partial responders at 0.1-3.0 mg/kg.

The assay was immunoSEQ multiplex PCR, and TCRdb's table has in-frame clones only and misses some. The table lists roughly 80,000 clones, approximately 80% of them singletons. Trimming pared 1 base from V and 4 bases from J, leaving 11 bases between. CDR1 and CDR2 (germline): SEHNR, FQNEAQ (reference sequence). This CDR3 is 15 amino acids long. A note on this clone: The antigen is not known.

This rearrangement joins TRBV7-9 to TRBJ1-3; D remains unclear. The sequence was obtained from an adult with an advanced solid tumor such as melanoma, head and neck, liver or kidney cancer. This specimen was CD4+ or CD8+ T cells sorted from blood, taken in a trial of the OX40 agonist ivuxolimab. CDR3 nucleotides: TGTGCCAGCAGCTTAGGAGGCGTGGCGGGAAACACCATATATTTT. It codes for CASSLGGVAGNTIYF.